A selection of T cell receptor beta chains follows, all from one sample in a study of OX40 agonist ivuxolimab in advanced cancers. Measured with immunoSEQ multiplex PCR; TCRdb has only the in-frame clones, and not every one. The profile shows about 70,000 clones, roughly 88% of them singletons. The sequenced sample was CD4+ or CD8+ T cells sorted from blood, obtained in a trial of the OX40 agonist ivuxolimab. The receptors stem from an adult with an advanced solid tumor such as melanoma, head and neck, liver or kidney cancer. Each CDR3 is given with its conserved first and last residue. A D gene is named only where the DNA matches it firmly. Clone size, where shown, is once, few, many, or a class for clones that have expanded.

V gene	D gene	clone size	J gene	CDR3 length	CDR3 DNA	CDR3 protein
TRBV5-5	.	few	TRBJ1-2	14	TGTGCCAGCAGCTTGGCCTCAGGGGCCTATGGCTACACCTTC	CASSLASGAYGYTF
TRBV18	.	.	TRBJ2-7	14	TGTGCCAGCTCACCGACAGGAAGCTCCTACGAGCAGTACTTC	CASSPTGSSYEQYF
TRBV19	.	few	TRBJ2-3	14	TGTGCCGCTGGGGACGGACAAAGCACAGATACGCAGTATTTT	CAAGDGQSTDTQYF
TRBV11-1	TRBD1	.	TRBJ2-2	14	TGTGCCAGCAGCGGACAGGGAGTCACCGGGGAGCTGTTTTTT	CASSGQGVTGELFF
TRBV2	TRBD1	.	TRBJ2-7	15	TGTGCCAGCAGTTCCGGGACAGGGTGGCAGGACGAGCAGTACTTC	CASSSGTGWQDEQYF
TRBV5-4	TRBD2	once	TRBJ2-2	15	TGTGCCAGCAGCCCACGGACTAGTCTTTCCGGGGAGCTGTTTTTT	CASSPRTSLSGELFF
TRBV11-2	TRBD2	.	TRBJ2-3	14	TGTGCCAGCAGCTCGGGAGGGCCCACAGATACGCAGTATTTT	CASSSGGPTDTQYF
TRBV7-2	TRBD2	.	TRBJ2-2	18	TGTGCCAGCAGCTCGGGACTAGCGGGGGGGAAAAACACCGGGGAGCTGTTTTTT	CASSSGLAGGKNTGELFF
TRBV6-1	TRBD1	.	TRBJ2-7	13	TGTGCCAGCAGTGGGGGACAGGGGAGCGAGCAGTACTTC	CASSGGQGSEQYF
TRBV28	.	.	TRBJ2-3	16	TGTGCCAGCAGTCTTACAAGTGGGGGTAGCACAGATACGCAGTATTTT	CASSLTSGGSTDTQYF
TRBV7-2	.	.	TRBJ1-1	12	TGTGCCAGCAGCTTCGGACGTCCTGAAGCTTTCTTT	CASSFGRPEAFF
TRBV5-5	.	.	TRBJ1-6	15	TGTGCCAGCAGCTTTGGGCAGGCGAGGGCTTCACCCCTCCACTTT	CASSFGQARASPLHF
TRBV7-2	.	.	TRBJ2-1	15	TGTGCCAGCAGCCTTACTCAGGGCCAGTACAATGAGCAGTTCTTC	CASSLTQGQYNEQFF
TRBV7-7	.	few	TRBJ2-7	13	TGTGCTAGCAGCTTAGCCCCGAGTGGGGAGCAGTACTTC	CASSLAPSGEQYF
TRBV6-5	TRBD1	.	TRBJ2-7	15	TGTGCCAGCAGCCCAGGGGGCGCCCTTTTGTACGAGCAGTACTTC	CASSPGGALLYEQYF
TRBV19	TRBD2	.	TRBJ2-3	16	TGTGCCAGTAGTCCCCGGGGGGGGGCTAGCACAGATACGCAGTATTTT	CASSPRGGASTDTQYF
TRBV27	TRBD1	.	TRBJ2-7	17	TGTGCCAGCAGTCTGTCGATGGGGACAGGGAGGTCCTACGAGCAGTACTTC	CASSLSMGTGRSYEQYF
TRBV5-1	.	.	TRBJ2-5	14	TGCGCCAGCAGCTTGGAGGGGGGTGCGGAGACCCAGTACTTC	CASSLEGGAETQYF
TRBV6-1	TRBD1	.	TRBJ1-1	13	TGTGCCACCCGTTGGGCAGGGGGTACTGAAGCTTTCTTT	CATRWAGGTEAFF
TRBV10-3	.	medium-sized	TRBJ2-7	13	TGTGCTTCCATCGATGAAATATCCTACGAGCAGTACTTC	CASIDEISYEQYF
TRBV9	TRBD2	.	TRBJ2-3	16	TGTGCCAGCAGCGTAGGGGAGGGGCGCCCCGCAGATACGCAGTATTTT	CASSVGEGRPADTQYF
TRBV30	.	.	TRBJ1-1	11	TGTGCCTGGAGTGGGCGGGCCGAAGCTTTCTTT	CAWSGRAEAFF
TRBV9	.	.	TRBJ2-7	15	TGTGCCAGCAGCCTAGCTGCAACCAGCTCCTACGAGCAGTACTTC	CASSLAATSSYEQYF
TRBV28	.	.	TRBJ1-3	18	TGTGCCAGCAGTTTTTGGCTCGCAGGGAGAGTCTCTGGAAACACCATATATTTT	CASSFWLAGRVSGNTIYF
TRBV4-1	.	.	TRBJ2-3	15	TGCGCCAGCAGCGACGGGAGGGGGCAGGTCGATACGCAGTATTTT	CASSDGRGQVDTQYF
TRBV7-3	TRBD1	.	TRBJ1-1	15	TGTGCCAGCAGCTTAGCTGGGACAGGGGTAACTGAAGCTTTCTTT	CASSLAGTGVTEAFF
TRBV4-1	.	.	TRBJ2-7	14	TGCGCCAGCAGCCAAGATCCGGGCCCCTACGAGCAGTACTTC	CASSQDPGPYEQYF
TRBV4-2	.	.	TRBJ2-1	13	TGTGCCAGCAGCCAAGTCCCGACTAATGAGCAGTTCTTC	CASSQVPTNEQFF
TRBV6-1	.	.	TRBJ1-2	14	TGTGCCAGCAGTGAGAGGGGGGATCGGGATGGCTACACCTTC	CASSERGDRDGYTF
TRBV5-4	TRBD1	.	TRBJ2-7	13	TGTGCCAGCAGGACACAGGGGGCTTACGAGCAGTACTTC	CASRTQGAYEQYF
TRBV30	TRBD1	.	TRBJ1-5	16	TGTGCCTGGAGTCACGGGGACAGCACCGGCAATCAGCCCCAGCATTTT	CAWSHGDSTGNQPQHF
TRBV30	TRBD1	.	TRBJ1-5	15	TGTGCCTGGAGTGTTCTTCAGGGGGTAAGTCAGCCCCAGCATTTT	CAWSVLQGVSQPQHF
TRBV5-6	TRBD1	.	TRBJ2-7	15	TGTGCCAGCAGCCCCGGGACAGGGGAACCCTACGAGCAGTACTTC	CASSPGTGEPYEQYF
TRBV7-3	.	.	TRBJ2-5	13	TGTGCCAGCAGCCTCCAAGTGGCGGAGACCCAGTACTTC	CASSLQVAETQYF
TRBV30	TRBD2	.	TRBJ2-3	16	TGTGCCTGGAGTGTACTAGCGGGGAGGGGCACAGATACGCAGTATTTT	CAWSVLAGRGTDTQYF
TRBV19	.	.	TRBJ2-5	17	TGTGCCAGTAGTGTCGCTTTTGTCCTGGCCGGAAAAGAGACCCAGTACTTC	CASSVAFVLAGKETQYF